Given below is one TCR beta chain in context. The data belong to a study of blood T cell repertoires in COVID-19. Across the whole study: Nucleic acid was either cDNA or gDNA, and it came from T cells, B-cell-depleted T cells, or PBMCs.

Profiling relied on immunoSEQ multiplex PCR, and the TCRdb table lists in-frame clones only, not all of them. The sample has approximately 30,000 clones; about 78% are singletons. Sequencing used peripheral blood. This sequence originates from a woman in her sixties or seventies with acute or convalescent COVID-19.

The CDR3 sequence: CASSITDRGLPNEKLFF. The CDR3 DNA sequence: TGTGCCAGTAGTATTACGGACAGGGGGCTGCCTAATGAAAAACTGTTTTTT. The chain recombines TRBV19 with TRBJ1-4; 11 bases line up with TRBD1. CDR1 is LNHDA and CDR2 is SQIVND in the germline V gene (reference sequence). The J segment lost 3 bases and the V segment lost 3 bases, leaving 6 bases of the junction unmatched. This CDR3 contains 17 residues.